This T cell receptor beta chain originates from a study of blood T cell repertoires in COVID-19. Study overall: Researchers got acute and convalescent COVID-19 samples from the United States, Italy and Spain.

Clones were sequenced by immunoSEQ multiplex PCR, and TCRdb holds only the in-frame ones, with some missing. Altogether some 130,000 clones are present, roughly 90% being singletons, with the ten largest covering 4% to 5%. Germline V lookup: CDR1 SGHKS, CDR2 YYEKEE (reference sequence). CDR3 size: 15 residues. V was pared by 0 bases and J by 8 bases, with 15 bases between. Sequenced material: peripheral blood. The chain has TRBV5-5 and TRBJ2-1, with D possibly being TRBD2 (5 bases). The TCR sequence derives from a man between 60 and 75 years old with COVID-19, enrolled during active disease. Here the CDR3 reads CASSLGAEPAYEQFF. Here the CDR3 DNA reads TGTGCCAGCAGCTTGGGAGCGGAACCGGCATATGAGCAGTTCTTC.